Listed below are T cell receptor beta chains from one sample, sequenced in a study of OX40 agonist ivuxolimab in advanced cancers. Sequencing was performed with immunoSEQ multiplex PCR; in TCRdb, only in-frame clones are kept and a portion is missing. This sample yields tens of thousands of clones, of which 88% are seen a single time; roughly 3.5% belongs to the top ten. Specimen: CD4+ or CD8+ T cells sorted from blood, collected in a trial of the OX40 agonist ivuxolimab. Receptors originate from an adult with an advanced solid tumor such as melanoma, head and neck, liver or kidney cancer. The CDR3 runs from the conserved cysteine through the conserved F or W. Fields, in order: J gene, clone size, D gene, V gene, CDR3 protein, CDR3 DNA. The D gene is left open where the match is weak. Rows may omit the clone size; those that give it use once, few, many or a size class.

TRBJ2-5 | NA | TRBD2 | TRBV6-1 | CASLVGGGPGETQYF | TGTGCCAGCCTCGTGGGGGGAGGGCCTGGAGAGACCCAGTACTTC
TRBJ2-5 | NA | NA | TRBV15 | CATSSVGGREQYF | TGTGCCACCAGCAGCGTAGGGGGGCGGGAGCAGTACTTC
TRBJ2-2 | NA | NA | TRBV18 | CASSPYRDYTGELFF | TGTGCCAGCTCACCATACAGGGACTACACCGGGGAGCTGTTTTTT
TRBJ2-7 | NA | NA | TRBV7-9 | CASSLGDEQYF | TGTGCCAGCAGCTTAGGGGACGAGCAGTACTTC
TRBJ1-5 | NA | NA | TRBV6-1 | CASSELAGARQPQHF | TGTGCCAGCAGTGAACTCGCGGGGGCTCGTCAGCCCCAGCATTTT
TRBJ2-2 | NA | NA | TRBV30 | CAWSQGTGELFF | TGTGCCTGGAGCCAGGGGACCGGGGAGCTGTTTTTT
TRBJ2-1 | NA | TRBD2 | TRBV15 | CATSRGNVAGPLNEQFF | TGTGCCACCAGCAGGGGAAATGTAGCGGGACCGTTGAATGAGCAGTTCTTC
TRBJ1-2 | NA | TRBD1 | TRBV18 | CASSPGRDRATYGYTF | TGTGCCAGCTCACCAGGAAGGGACAGGGCCACCTATGGCTACACCTTC
TRBJ2-1 | NA | NA | TRBV28 | CASSLPVGRNEQFF | TGTGCCAGCAGTCTACCCGTGGGGCGGAATGAGCAGTTCTTC
TRBJ1-4 | NA | NA | TRBV7-2 | CASSQGWIQQDEKLFF | TGTGCCAGCAGCCAGGGGTGGATTCAACAGGACGAAAAACTGTTTTTT
TRBJ2-3 | NA | NA | TRBV5-1 | CASSTHGLGGPDTQYF | TGCGCCAGCAGCACTCACGGACTAGGGGGTCCAGATACGCAGTATTTT
TRBJ2-2 | NA | TRBD2 | TRBV28 | CASIVSGGLNTGELFF | TGTGCCAGCATCGTTAGCGGGGGTCTTAACACCGGGGAGCTGTTTTTT
TRBJ2-7 | NA | TRBD1 | TRBV18 | CASSPRQGNSHEQYF | TGTGCCAGCTCACCCCGACAGGGGAATAGCCACGAGCAGTACTTC
TRBJ2-5 | NA | TRBD1 | TRBV2 | CASHRGQETQYF | TGTGCCAGCCACAGGGGCCAAGAGACCCAGTACTTC
TRBJ1-2 | few | NA | TRBV6-1 | CASSEAGYGYTF | TGTGCCAGCAGTGAGGCAGGGTATGGCTACACCTTC
TRBJ1-1 | NA | NA | TRBV21-1 | CASSKKHSCGTYENTEAFF | TGTGCCAGCAGCAAAAAGCACTCATGTGGGACATACGAGAACACTGAAGCTTTCTTT
TRBJ2-7 | NA | TRBD1 | TRBV18 | CASKQGERSEQYF | TGTGCCAGCAAACAGGGGGAGCGGAGCGAGCAGTACTTC
TRBJ1-5 | NA | NA | TRBV19 | CASSIPGLGNQPQHF | TGTGCCAGTAGTATCCCCGGGTTAGGCAATCAGCCCCAGCATTTT
TRBJ1-1 | NA | TRBD1 | TRBV5-1 | CASSGLTGTAGEAFF | TGCGCCAGCAGCGGGCTCACCGGGACAGCGGGTGAAGCTTTCTTT
TRBJ2-3 | NA | NA | TRBV7-2 | CASSLPPTDTQYF | TGTGCCAGCAGCTTACCCCCGACAGATACGCAGTATTTT
TRBJ1-4 | NA | NA | TRBV19 | CASSIPKTNEKLFF | TGTGCCAGTAGTATCCCGAAAACTAATGAAAAACTGTTTTTT
TRBJ1-2 | NA | NA | TRBV6-1 | CASSEEGPLRGYTF | TGTGCCAGCAGCGAAGAGGGCCCCCTGCGTGGCTACACCTTC
TRBJ2-6 | NA | NA | TRBV15 | CATSRDLGVGANVLTF | TGTGCCACCAGCAGAGATCTTGGGGTTGGGGCCAACGTCCTGACTTTC
TRBJ2-7 | NA | NA | TRBV6-1 | CASSESREQYF | TGTGCCAGCAGTGAAAGTCGCGAGCAGTACTTC
TRBJ2-2 | few | TRBD1 | TRBV7-8 | CASSLGQGARNTGELFF | TGTGCCAGCAGCCTTGGACAGGGGGCCCGGAACACCGGGGAGCTGTTTTTT
TRBJ2-5 | NA | TRBD2 | TRBV27 | CASSPSGFFPGTETQYF | TGTGCCAGCAGTCCTAGCGGATTTTTTCCGGGTACCGAGACCCAGTACTTC
TRBJ2-3 | NA | TRBD2 | TRBV2 | CASSLPSGTQYF | TGTGCCAGCAGTTTGCCTAGCGGTACGCAGTATTTT
TRBJ2-7 | once | NA | TRBV29-1 | CSVSMRAGSYEQYF | TGCAGCGTATCCATGAGGGCCGGCTCCTACGAGCAGTACTTC
TRBJ1-6 | few | NA | TRBV19 | CASHRGAKNSPLHF | TGTGCCAGTCACCGAGGGGCTAAAAATTCACCCCTCCACTTT